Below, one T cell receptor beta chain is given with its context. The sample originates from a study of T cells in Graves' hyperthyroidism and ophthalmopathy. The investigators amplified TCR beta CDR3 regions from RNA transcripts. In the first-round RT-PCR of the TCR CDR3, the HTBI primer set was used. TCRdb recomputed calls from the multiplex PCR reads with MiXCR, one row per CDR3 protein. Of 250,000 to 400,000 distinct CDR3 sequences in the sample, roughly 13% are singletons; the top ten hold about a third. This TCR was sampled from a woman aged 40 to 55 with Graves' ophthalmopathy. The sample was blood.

For the CDR3, the DNA is TGTGCCAGCAGCCAAGAACCGGCCACGCAGTATTTT. Protein product: CASSQEPATQYF. The chain joins TRBV3-1 to TRBJ2-3; D not certain. The CDR3 covers 12 residues. Between the trimmed V and J ends, which lost 0 bases and 9 bases, there was a span of 7 bases. Germline CDR1 and CDR2: LGHDT and YNNKEL (reference sequence).